This record looks at one T cell receptor (beta chain) sequence and its context. Its antigen is not known. This sample is drawn from a study of OX40 agonist ivuxolimab in advanced cancers. Turning to the study itself: Partial responses were achieved by three patients, of whom one had hepatocellular carcinoma and two had cutaneous melanoma. Findings of the study overall: Among T cells, CD8+ cells averaged more expanded clones than CD4+ cells.

With 3 bases clipped from V and 6 bases from J, the junction kept 7 bases outside the gene matches. The CDR3 consists of 14 residues. Germline CDR1 reads LNHDA; CDR2 reads SQIVND (reference sequence). Only in-frame clones appear in the TCRdb table, and some are missing; sequencing was by immunoSEQ multiplex PCR. The sample carries 75,000 to 100,000 clones, approximately 90% recorded once. Patients had blood sampled at baseline and again on cycle 4 day 1 and cycle 7 day 1. The rearrangement joins TRBV19 to TRBJ2-7, with 8 bases that match TRBD1. The receptor comes from an adult with an advanced solid tumor such as melanoma, head and neck, liver or kidney cancer. The starting material was CD4+ or CD8+ T cells sorted from blood, obtained in a trial of the OX40 agonist ivuxolimab. The CDR3 DNA is TGTGCCAGTAGTATCTTGGGACAGGACGGCGAGCAGTACTTC. Translated: CASSILGQDGEQYF.